This record covers a single T cell receptor (beta chain). The antigen is undetermined. The entry originates in a study of cytomegalovirus exposure and HLA in healthy donors. Regarding the study as a whole: Later analysis identified a missense DCLRE1C variant that was linked to TCR beta V- and J-gene trimming. One later analysis reportedly identified an Asian-associated ancestry cluster that showed fewer N-insertions than the roughly 640-donor mean. Apparent HLA restriction characterized most CMV-associated TCR beta chains in a later analysis. Most TCRs appeared rarely, but some public TCRs recurred in many donors.

In the PCR, 60 Vbeta and 13 Jbeta primers were used. Clones were read by immunoSEQ multiplex PCR, and TCRdb kept only the in-frame ones, dropping some. The table lists around 140,000 clones, just under 85% of them singletons. The ends were cut back, 0 bases at V and 7 bases at J, with 10 bases in the middle. The CDR3 is made up of 13 amino acids. Germline V gene lookup returns CDR1 SGDLS and CDR2 YYNGEE. This rearrangement joins TRBV9 to TRBJ1-1; D uncertain. This receptor was taken from a woman aged 55 to 70 in good health and CMV-seropositive. The specimen sequenced was PBMCs. CDR3 sequence reads: CASSVAPGIEAFF. DNA of the CDR3: TGTGCCAGCAGCGTAGCACCCGGGATTGAAGCTTTCTTT.